Sequencing of this T cell receptor (beta chain) was carried out in a study of response to subunit inactivated influenza vaccine. Findings and caveats of the study: Each seasonal influenza vaccination, the authors suggested, recruits few new T cells.

V lost 5 bases, J lost 4 bases, and 10 bases stayed unmatched. The length of the CDR3 is 16 residues. The V gene's germline CDR1 is MDHEN and CDR2 SYDVKM. MiXCR, applied by TCRdb to the RT-PCR reads, yields one record per CDR3 protein. The sample lists roughly 540,000 distinct CDR3 sequences, 20% to 25% occurring once. In regard to this clonotype: The antigen is not known.

The data were also submitted as part of a second study, on T cells expressing NK-cell markers. That work states: cDNA encoding TCR beta was synthesized via 5'RACE template switching incorporating UMIs.

This specimen was CD4+ T cells sorted from PBMCs, taken approximately 12 days after vaccination. The TCR originated in a man aged 50 to 60 who received an inactivated influenza vaccine. The chain recombines TRBV28 with TRBJ2-5, with 10 bases aligning to TRBD1. The CDR3, as DNA: TGTGCCAGCAGTCCGGCCGGGACAGGGGTTCGAGAGACCCAGTACTTC. The encoded protein is CASSPAGTGVRETQYF.